This T cell receptor beta chain was found in a study of OX40 agonist ivuxolimab in advanced cancers. The data were produced by immunoSEQ multiplex PCR, yet TCRdb's version contains in-frame clones alone and is incomplete. Here the sample spans over 60,000 clones, over 75% being singletons. The TCR originated in an adult with an advanced solid tumor such as melanoma, head and neck, liver or kidney cancer. The sequenced sample was CD4+ or CD8+ T cells sorted from blood, obtained in a trial of the OX40 agonist ivuxolimab.

The DNA for the CDR3 is TGTGCCAGCAGTATAGGCGCCGGGGAGCTGTTTTTT. Amino acids: CASSIGAGELFF. This rearrangement joins TRBV11-3 to TRBJ2-2; D ambiguous. The CDR3 runs 12 residues. Germline loops: CDR1 SGHNT, CDR2 YENEEA. V was shortened by 6 bases and J by 6 bases, with 8 bases between the two germline ends.